A selection of T cell receptor beta chains follows, all from one sample in a study of T cell changes during pregnancy in multiple sclerosis. Some clones are missing from TCRdb's copy, which holds only in-frame ones; the method was immunoSEQ multiplex PCR. The table shows just under 50,000 clones, with about 89% occurring only once. The sample here was CD8+ T cells from peripheral blood mononuclear cells, taken after pregnancy. The receptors originated from a female donor with multiple sclerosis, enrolled in a pregnancy study. CDR3s include the opening cysteine and the closing phenylalanine or tryptophan. D genes are given only for firm matches. Some rows have no size entry. The others give once, few or many, or a class for an expanded clone.

15 NA NA TRBJ2-3 TRBV7-3 TGTGCCAGCAGCTTAACTGGGGGGACTGGCGATACGCAGTATTTT CASSLTGGTGDTQYF
12 few NA TRBJ1-3 TRBV18 TGTGCCAGCTCGCGACAGGGAAACACCATATATTTT CASSRQGNTIYF
14 NA NA TRBJ2-3 TRBV6-5 TGTGCCAGCAGTTTTCCAGGCGTCACAGATACGCAGTATTTT CASSFPGVTDTQYF
14 few NA TRBJ1-2 TRBV5-6 TGTGCCAGCAGCAACCTTGGGTGGGGCTTTGGCTACACCTTC CASSNLGWGFGYTF
13 NA TRBD1 TRBJ2-7 TRBV2 TGTGCCAGCAGGCCGGGACAGGGCTACGAGCAGTACTTC CASRPGQGYEQYF
13 NA NA TRBJ2-3 TRBV27 TGTGCCAGCAGTTTTTTCTCCCCAGATACGCAGTATTTT CASSFFSPDTQYF
17 few NA TRBJ1-5 TRBV27 TGTGCCAGCAGTTCCCGGGAGACACTCTATAGCAATCAGCCCCAGCATTTT CASSSRETLYSNQPQHF
13 NA NA TRBJ1-2 TRBV5-4 TGTGCCAGCAGCTTGGCGGACACCTATGGCTACACCTTC CASSLADTYGYTF
14 NA NA TRBJ1-4 TRBV2 TGTGCCAGCAGTGACCCTCCGGGTAATGAAAAACTGTTTTTT CASSDPPGNEKLFF
12 NA NA TRBJ2-1 TRBV2 TGTGCCAGCAGGGGCAGAAGCAATGAGCAGTTCTTC CASRGRSNEQFF
15 NA TRBD2 TRBJ2-1 TRBV9 TGTGCCAGCAGCGTAGCTAGCGGGGAGAACAATGAGCAGTTCTTC CASSVASGENNEQFF
14 NA TRBD1 TRBJ2-7 TRBV10-3 TGTGCCATCAGTGATACGGGACAGATCTACGAGCAGTACTTC CAISDTGQIYEQYF
15 NA TRBD1 TRBJ1-5 TRBV4-1 TGCGCCAGCAGCTCAGGGGGCGGGAGCAATCAGCCCCAGCATTTT CASSSGGGSNQPQHF
14 NA NA TRBJ2-7 TRBV6-5 TGTGCCAGCAGTTACTCGGCCATCCCCTACGAGCAGTACTTC CASSYSAIPYEQYF
16 NA NA TRBJ2-1 TRBV12-5 TGTGCTAGTGGTTTGGATGGTGAGGGTATGGACAATGAGCAGTTCTTC CASGLDGEGMDNEQFF
14 once NA TRBJ2-1 TRBV9 TGTGCCAGCAGCTCCCGTGAGGCGAAGAATGAGCAGTTCTTC CASSSREAKNEQFF
12 NA TRBD1 TRBJ1-1 TRBV9 TGTGCCAGCAGCGTCACAGGGGGCGAAGCTTTCTTT CASSVTGGEAFF
15 NA TRBD1 TRBJ2-7 TRBV25-1 TGTGCCAGCAGTGTCGACAGGGTCCCCCACTACGAGCAGTACTTC CASSVDRVPHYEQYF
14 NA TRBD1 TRBJ2-7 TRBV10-3 TGTGCCATCAGCCCCGGACAGGAACTCTACGAGCAGTACTTC CAISPGQELYEQYF
14 NA NA TRBJ1-2 TRBV19 TGTGCCAGCACTCACAGGGCCACCAACTATGGCTACACCTTC CASTHRATNYGYTF